Listed here are 9 T cell receptor beta chains from one sample, sequenced in a study of cytomegalovirus exposure and HLA in healthy donors. Generated by immunoSEQ multiplex PCR, the TCRdb table keeps only in-frame clones and is missing some. The sample lists under 250,000 clones; roughly three quarters were seen once. Sequenced input: PBMCs. Receptor source: a woman aged 25-40 years in good health and CMV-seronegative.

This clone appeared a few times. The J gene is TRBJ1-5, the V gene TRBV30; 8 bases agree with TRBD1. The CDR3 has 15 amino acids. The ends lost 1 base at V and 3 bases at J; junction bases unmatched: 5. CDR1 is GTSNPN, CDR2 SVGIG, per germline (reference sequence). CDR3 nucleotides: TGTGCCTGGAGTGACGGACAGGGAGCCAATCAGCCCCAGCATTTT. Encoded protein: CAWSDGQGANQPQHF.

The genes are TRBV5-4 and TRBJ2-7, with D uncertain. This CDR3 region has 13 residues. The V end was cut by 0 bases, the J end by 3 bases, with 7 bases between. Per the germline V gene, CDR1 is SGHNT and CDR2 is YYREEE (reference sequence). CDR3 coding DNA: TGTGCCAGCAGCTTGGCGGAGAACTACGAGCAGTACTTC. This translates into CASSLAENYEQYF.

This clone was observed once. The J gene is TRBJ1-1, the V gene TRBV30; a weak D match, TRBD1 (5 bases). V was cut by 6 bases and J by 1 base, with 12 bases left in between. The CDR3 is 13 residues long. Germline CDR1 reads GTSNPN; CDR2 reads SVGIG (reference sequence). The CDR3 spells CACNRGGNTEAFF. The CDR3 coding sequence is TGTGCCTGCAATCGGGGGGGGAACACTGAAGCTTTCTTT.

A single count supports this clone. This chain links TRBV2 with TRBJ1-5; D may be TRBD1 (6 bases). From germline, CDR1 is SNHLY and CDR2 FYNNEI. Trimming took 5 bases from V and 4 from J, leaving 15 bases between them. This CDR3 comprises 15 residues. The CDR3 DNA is TGTGCCAGCAGTTGGGGAGGGGGTGGAAATCAGCCCCAGCATTTT. Amino acids: CASSWGGGGNQPQHF.

V is TRBV28 and J is TRBJ2-7; 8 bases are shared with TRBD2. There are 15 residues in the CDR3. Per germline, CDR1 MDHEN and CDR2 SYDVKM. The V gene end was trimmed by 6 bases and the J gene end by 1 base; junction bases not matched to a gene: 8. CDR3 loop: CASSQHAGGSYEQYF. CDR3 bases: TGTGCCAGCAGCCAACACGCGGGGGGATCCTACGAGCAGTACTTC. The variable domain in full, with the rest retrieved from reference TRBV28 and TRBJ2-7, is DVKVTQSSRYLVKRTGEKVFLECVQDMDHENMFWYRQDPGLGLRLIYFSYDVKMKEKGDIPEGYSVSREKKERFSLILESASTNQTSMYLCASSQHAGGSYEQYFGPGTRLTVT.

The chain links TRBV27 to TRBJ1-2, with no clear D. CDR1 MNHEY and CDR2 SMNVEV come from the germline V gene (reference sequence). V was cut by 6 bases and J by 8 bases, with 22 bases left in between. The CDR3 totals 15 residues. CDR3 residues: CASSGSDLVGWGYTF. For the CDR3, the DNA is TGTGCCAGCAGCGGCTCCGACCTCGTGGGCTGGGGCTACACCTTC.

J is TRBJ2-7 and V is TRBV30; 9 nucleotides line up with TRBD1. CDR3 length equals 14 residues. V was pared by 0 bases and J by 3 bases, with 3 bases of the junction left unmatched. Per the germline V gene, CDR1 is GTSNPN and CDR2 is SVGIG (reference sequence). This chain's CDR3 is CAWSVWGQGYEQYF. CDR3 sequence (DNA): TGTGCCTGGAGTGTTTGGGGACAGGGCTACGAGCAGTACTTC. The entire variable domain, with the rest obtained from reference TRBV30 and TRBJ2-7, is as follows: SQTIHQWPATLVQPVGSPLSLECTVEGTSNPNLYWYRQAAGRGLQLLFYSVGIGQISSEVPQNLSASRPQDRQFILSSKKLLLSDSGFYLCAWSVWGQGYEQYFGPGTRLTVT.

The rearrangement links TRBV28 to TRBJ2-2; D perhaps matches TRBD1 (6 bases). Germline V lookup: CDR1 MDHEN, CDR2 SYDVKM. CDR3 length equals 15 residues. The V end was cut by 6 bases, the J end by 4 bases, with 15 bases between. The chain's CDR3 is CASSIRGKRTGELFF. DNA of the CDR3: TGTGCCAGCAGCATCAGGGGAAAGCGCACCGGGGAGCTGTTTTTT.

The CDR3 protein is CASSLDDRARFF. Here the CDR3 DNA reads TGTGCCAGCAGCTTAGACGACAGGGCACGGTTCTTC. The rearrangement uses TRBV7-9 and TRBJ2-1; 7 bases agree with TRBD1. J was trimmed by 15 bases and V by 1 base; bases with no gene match: 6. The germline gives CDR1 SEHNR, CDR2 FQNEAQ (reference sequence). The CDR3 loop spans 12 amino acids.